The 18 T cell receptor beta chains below come from one sample, sequenced in a study of shared clonotypes between healthy human individuals. The assay was immunoSEQ multiplex PCR, and TCRdb's table has in-frame clones only and misses some. The data hold some 2 million clones, with roughly 94% observed a single time. CD45RO-negative CD8 cells positively selected for CCR7 made up the naive population, which excluded terminally differentiated effector memory CD45RA+ cells. Sequenced material: naive CD8+ T cells sorted from blood. Receptor source: a man between 18 and 29 years old in good health.

This clone was recorded only once. This rearrangement joins TRBV7-9 to TRBJ1-1; 9 bases align to TRBD1. V was clipped by 5 bases and J by 1 base; unmatched bases: 2. This CDR3 is 14 amino acids long. The germline V gene encodes CDR1 SEHNR and CDR2 FQNEAQ (reference sequence). DNA of the CDR3: TGTGCCAGCAGCGTGGGACAGGGGAACACTGAAGCTTTCTTT. Translated, it gives CASSVGQGNTEAFF.

The rearrangement uses TRBV11-2 and TRBJ2-7, with TRBD2 matching 9 bases. The germline CDR1 and CDR2 sequences are SGHAT and FQNNGV. J gave up 2 bases and V 1 base, and 3 bases lay outside the gene matches. The CDR3 is made up of 15 amino acids. The CDR3 reads CASSLGSGGPYEQYF. The CDR3 DNA reads as TGTGCCAGCAGCTTAGGTAGCGGGGGCCCCTACGAGCAGTACTTC. The full variable domain, with the rest looked up from reference TRBV11-2 and TRBJ2-7, is EAGVAQSPRYKIIEKRQSVAFWCNPISGHATLYWYQQILGQGPKLLIQFQNNGVVDDSQLPKDRFSAERLKGVDSTLKIQPAKLEDSAVYLCASSLGSGGPYEQYFGPGTRLTVT.

The gene calls are TRBV9 and TRBJ2-7; 8 bases match TRBD1. The ends lost 4 bases at V and 2 bases at J; junction bases unmatched: 8. The CDR3 sequence is 15 residues long. CDR1 is SGDLS, CDR2 YYNGEE, per germline. CDR3 in amino acids: CASSLGQGRAYEQYF. The CDR3 DNA is TGTGCCAGCAGCCTAGGACAGGGAAGGGCCTACGAGCAGTACTTC. The full variable domain, its missing parts supplied by reference TRBV9 and TRBJ2-7, is DSGVTQTPKHLITATGQRVTLRCSPRSGDLSVYWYQQSLDQGLQFLIQYYNGEERAKGNILERFSAQQFPDLHSELNLSSLELGDSALYFCASSLGQGRAYEQYFGPGTRLTVT.

The rearrangement uses TRBV27 and TRBJ2-7; D gene unclear. V was cut by 2 bases and J by 2 bases, with 7 bases left in between. The CDR3 totals 13 residues. Germline V lookup: CDR1 MNHEY, CDR2 SMNVEV (reference sequence). The CDR3 bases are TGTGCCAGCAGTTTACAACCCACCTACGAGCAGTACTTC. Protein sequence: CASSLQPTYEQYF.

A remark on this clone: The same CDR3 arises from other DNA sequences in this sample as well. The V call is TRBV7-9, the J call TRBJ2-5; D uncertain. The CDR3 length is 11 residues. V lost 5 bases, J lost 2 bases, and 3 bases lay in between. In germline, CDR1 is SEHNR, CDR2 FQNEAQ (reference sequence). The CDR3 loop is CASSPQETQYF. The CDR3 DNA reads TGTGCCAGCAGCCCTCAAGAGACCCAGTACTTC.

The genes are TRBV5-4 and TRBJ2-2, with unresolved D. The CDR3 spans 13 residues. Trimming removed 7 bases at V and 4 bases at J, with 11 bases between. Germline V gene lookup returns CDR1 SGHNT and CDR2 YYREEE (reference sequence). CDR3 in DNA: TGTGCCAGCTTGGAGTATTCCACCGGGGAGCTGTTTTTT. It encodes CASLEYSTGELFF. Full variable domain (rest looked up from reference TRBV5-4 and TRBJ2-2): ETGVTQSPTHLIKTRGQQVTLRCSSQSGHNTVSWYQQALGQGPQFIFQYYREEENGRGNFPPRFSGLQFPNYSSELNVNALELDDSALYLCASLEYSTGELFFGEGSRLTVL.

V usage is TRBV4-3 and J usage is TRBJ2-3, with D uncertain. CDR3 size: 13 residues. Per germline, CDR1 LGHNA and CDR2 YSLEER. Between the trimmed V and J ends, which lost 0 bases and 5 bases, there was a span of 6 bases. The CDR3 protein is CASSQEPVDTQYF. The CDR3 bases are TGCGCCAGCAGCCAAGAACCGGTAGATACGCAGTATTTT.

The chain carries TRBV27 and TRBJ1-5; D is unclear. Germline CDR1 reads MNHEY; CDR2 reads SMNVEV (reference sequence). The CDR3 consists of 13 residues. V was cut by 1 base and J by 4 bases, with 5 bases left in between. The CDR3 DNA is TGTGCCAGCAGTTTATTCCCTAATCAGCCCCAGCATTTT. Translating it yields CASSLFPNQPQHF.

The gene calls are TRBV4-1 and TRBJ2-1; D remains unclear. In germline, CDR1 is MGHRA, CDR2 YSYEKL. CDR3 size: 13 residues. V was pared by 3 bases and J by 7 bases, with 10 bases between. The CDR3 DNA reads TGCGCCAGCAGCCACCCCGCCGGGAATGAGCAGTTCTTC. Amino acid sequence: CASSHPAGNEQFF.

The chain combines TRBV11-2 with TRBJ1-1; TRBD1 matches 10 bases. CDR1 is SGHAT and CDR2 is FQNNGV in the germline V gene. Trimming cost V 9 bases and J 5 bases; bases outside gene matches: 9. The length of the CDR3 is 14 residues. CDR3 DNA sequence: TGTGCCAGTAGGGGACAGGGGTCGGGAACTGAAGCTTTCTTT. Encoded protein: CASRGQGSGTEAFF.

This clone was seen a single time. The rearrangement uses TRBV2 and TRBJ1-4; D is uncertain. Germline CDR1 is SNHLY and CDR2 is FYNNEI. The CDR3 runs 15 residues. V lost 3 bases and J 8 bases, leaving 16 bases between the germline ends. The CDR3 DNA is TGTGCCAGCAGTGATTTAACGTCTCCCCTAGAAAAACTGTTTTTT. Translating it yields CASSDLTSPLEKLFF.

The chain is built from TRBV29-1 and TRBJ2-3, with TRBD2 matching over 10 bases. Trimming cost V 0 bases and J 5 bases; bases outside gene matches: 8. Germline V gene sequence: CDR1 SQVTM, CDR2 ANQGSEA. CDR3 size: 16 residues. The CDR3 loop is CSVEEGTSGILDTQYF. The CDR3 coding sequence is TGCAGCGTTGAAGAGGGCACTAGCGGGATTTTAGATACGCAGTATTTT.

Only a few counts were recorded for this clone. V and J are TRBV7-8 and TRBJ2-7; 11 bases map to TRBD1. Germline values: CDR1 SGHVS, CDR2 FQNEAQ. This CDR3 is built from 15 residues. V was pared by 4 bases and J by 6 bases, with 8 bases of the junction left unmatched. CDR3 DNA sequence: TGTGCCAGCAGCTCTCCTGGGGGGACAGGGGGCGAGCAGTACTTC. It specifies CASSSPGGTGGEQYF.

The rearrangement uses TRBV11-2 and TRBJ2-3, with 11 bases matching TRBD2. The CDR3 totals 16 residues. With 3 bases clipped from V and 7 bases from J, the junction kept 9 bases outside the gene matches. The germline CDR1 and CDR2 sequences are SGHAT and FQNNGV. The CDR3 protein is CASSFIGSGRVNTQYF. The DNA for the CDR3 is TGTGCCAGCAGCTTTATTGGTAGCGGGAGGGTAAATACGCAGTATTTT.

As to this clone: This specimen includes other DNA sequences encoding the same CDR3. The chain has TRBV4-1 and TRBJ2-5; 10 bases agree with TRBD2. The CDR3 loop spans 15 amino acids. Unmatched junction bases numbered 2, after V lost 1 base and J lost 3 bases. Per the germline V gene, CDR1 is MGHRA and CDR2 is YSYEKL. Written as DNA, the CDR3 is TGCGCCAGCAGCCAAGTCCTAGCGGGGGAAGAGACCCAGTACTTC. It encodes CASSQVLAGEETQYF.

The chain links TRBV5-5 to TRBJ1-1; the D is unclear. In germline, CDR1 is SGHKS, CDR2 YYEKEE (reference sequence). This CDR3 is built from 13 residues. Trimming pared 0 bases from V and 3 bases from J, leaving 6 bases between. The CDR3 sequence is CASSLDTYTEAFF. CDR3 nucleotide sequence: TGTGCCAGCAGCTTGGACACCTACACTGAAGCTTTCTTT.

This clone was seen a single time. The chain joins TRBV27 to TRBJ1-4; D may be TRBD1 (5 bases). CDR3 size: 14 residues. The V end lost 4 bases, the J end lost 5 bases, and 11 bases lay between the germline ends. The germline V gene encodes CDR1 MNHEY and CDR2 SMNVEV (reference sequence). In DNA, the CDR3 is TGTGCCAGCAGTTCTTTGGGGGGGAATGAAAAACTGTTTTTT. As protein: CASSSLGGNEKLFF.

This sequence joins TRBV29-1 and TRBJ2-7; 10 bases map to TRBD1. Germline V gene sequence: CDR1 SQVTM, CDR2 ANQGSEA. Trimming cost V 3 bases and J 2 bases; bases outside gene matches: 4. The CDR3 contains 14 residues. Written as DNA, the CDR3 is TGCAGCGTTGAGGGACAGGGGTCAACCTACGAGCAGTACTTC. Its protein is CSVEGQGSTYEQYF.